This T cell receptor (beta chain) stems from a study of T-cell reconstitution after alpha-beta-depleted transplantation in children. For TCRbeta, the library was prepared with unique molecular identifiers. MiXCR was run by TCRdb on the PCR reads, yielding one entry per CDR3 protein. Among hundreds of thousands of distinct CDR3 sequences listed, roughly 15% were seen once. The CDR3 loop spans 13 amino acids. The ends were cut back, 1 base at V and 4 bases at J, with 5 bases in the middle. In germline, CDR1 is MGHDK, CDR2 SYGVNS. This clonotype has just a few counts. This specimen consisted of PBMCs from the stem cell graft donor, obtained from the stem cell graft. This chain links TRBV25-1 with TRBJ2-1, with D uncertain. This TCR was recovered from a human donor who donated a stem cell graft to a child with acute myeloid leukemia. The CDR3 is CASSESAYNEQFF. CDR3 bases: TGTGCCAGCAGTGAATCGGCGTACAATGAGCAGTTCTTC. The complete variable domain, with remaining parts taken from reference TRBV25-1 and TRBJ2-1, reads EADIYQTPRYLVIGTGKKITLECSQTMGHDKMYWYQQDPGMELHLIHYSYGVNSTEKGDLSSESTVSRIRTEHFPLTLESARPSHTSQYLCASSESAYNEQFFGPGTRLTVL.